The 8 T cell receptor beta chains below come from one sample, sequenced in a study of patients and donors after allogeneic stem cell transplantation. TCRdb reprocessed the RT-PCR reads with MiXCR, giving one entry per CDR3 protein. The repertoire includes about 960,000 distinct CDR3 sequences, about a sixth of them detected once, and 5% to 7.5% sits in the top ten. Input material: blood, either unsorted or a sorted T cell fraction (not recorded which). All receptors derive from a human donor who was either an allogeneic HSCT recipient or a stem cell or donor lymphocyte infusion donor (not recorded which). It is not recorded whose cells these are; they may come from a transplant donor.

CDR3 DNA sequence: TGTGCCAGTAGTCCTAGCGGGGCAACCTACAATGAGCAGTTCTTC. Translated: CASSPSGATYNEQFF. The genes are TRBV19 and TRBJ2-1; TRBD2 agrees at 9 bases. Trimming at V came to 5 bases and at J to 2 bases, leaving 4 bases not matched to a gene. CDR1 and CDR2 from the germline V gene are LNHDA and SQIVND (reference sequence). The CDR3 is 15 residues long.

Notes on this clonotype: The conserved phenylalanine or tryptophan is not found at the CDR3 terminus, so this likely reflects a read error. The limits of the CDR3 on the DNA are not certain, so only TCRdb's listed CDR3 is given. V usage is TRBV7-9 and J usage is TRBJ2-7; the table's D call, TRBD1, was not checked against the DNA. Germline assignment: CDR1 SEHNR and CDR2 FQNEAQ (reference sequence). The CDR3 adds up to 12 amino acids, both ends counted. The CDR3 sequence is CASSLISPLRFA.

CDR3 protein: CASSPGPSNYGYTF. The CDR3 DNA sequence: TGTGCCAGCAGTCCGGGACCGTCTAACTATGGCTACACCTTC. The J gene is TRBJ1-2, the V gene TRBV7-9; perhaps TRBD1 as D (5 bases). Germline V gives CDR1 SEHNR, CDR2 FQNEAQ (reference sequence). CDR3 length equals 14 residues. Deletions cut 6 bases from V and 0 bases from J, with 11 bases between.

To note about this clonotype: It is unclear where the CDR3 begins or ends on the DNA, so no DNA is shown, and the CDR3 is as TCRdb lists it. The rearrangement links TRBV21-1 to TRBJ2-2; the DNA was not compared with TRBD2, the D call given in the table. TRBV21-1 is termed a pseudogene. The CDR3 is 17 residues long, ends included. The CDR3 sequence is CASSKWGGGANTGELFF.

This clonotype has only a few counts. The V call is TRBV7-2, the J call TRBJ1-6; D not certain. The CDR3 is 16 amino acids. V lost 1 base and J lost 9, with 16 bases in between. CDR1 is SGHTA and CDR2 is FQGNSA in the germline V gene. CDR3 protein: CASSLGGRIMVSPLHF. DNA for the CDR3: TGTGCCAGCAGCTTAGGTGGGCGGATCATGGTTTCACCCCTCCACTTT. Filled out from reference TRBV7-2 and TRBJ1-6, the complete variable domain reads GAGVSQSPSNKVTEKGKDVELRCDPISGHTALYWYRQSLGQGLEFLIYFQGNSAPDKSGLPSDRFSAERTGGSVSTLTIQRTQQEDSAVYLCASSLGGRIMVSPLHFGNGTRLTVT.

This clonotype was seen only a few times. This chain joins TRBV3-1 and TRBJ2-4; D is perhaps TRBD1 (6 bases). Germline assignment: CDR1 LGHDT and CDR2 YNNKEL (reference sequence). Trimming removed 0 bases at V and 1 base at J, with 7 bases between. The CDR3 runs to 15 residues. In nucleotides, the CDR3 is TGTGCCAGCAGCCAAGACCAGGGGGCCAAAAACATTCAGTACTTC. Encoded protein: CASSQDQGAKNIQYF.

This clonotype was observed a few times. This chain uses TRBV2 with TRBJ2-3, with TRBD1 as a possible D gene (5 bases). The CDR3 sequence is 13 residues long. Trimming left V 7 bases short and J 6 bases short, with 14 bases between. CDR1 is SNHLY, CDR2 FYNNEI, per germline. CDR3 DNA: TGTGCCAGCATGGGGTCACAGGCCGATACGCAGTATTTT. Its translation is CASMGSQADTQYF.

This clonotype was detected ten times or more. The V gene is TRBV4-1, the J gene TRBJ1-1; no definite D call. The V end was cut by 3 bases, the J end by 3 bases, with 11 bases between. This CDR3 region has 14 residues. Germline loops: CDR1 MGHRA, CDR2 YSYEKL. The CDR3 loop reads CASSHPLLHTEAFF. The CDR3 bases are TGCGCCAGCAGCCATCCCCTCCTCCACACTGAAGCTTTCTTT.